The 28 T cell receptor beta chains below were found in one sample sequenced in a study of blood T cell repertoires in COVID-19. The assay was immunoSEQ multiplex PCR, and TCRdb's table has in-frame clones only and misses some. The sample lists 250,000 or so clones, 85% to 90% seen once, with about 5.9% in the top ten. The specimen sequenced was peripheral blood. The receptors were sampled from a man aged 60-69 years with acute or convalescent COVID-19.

The CDR3: CAISDVQGYEQYF. CDR3 sequence (DNA): TGTGCCATCAGTGACGTCCAGGGGTACGAGCAGTACTTC. The chain has TRBV10-3 and TRBJ2-7; perhaps TRBD1 as D (6 bases). V lost 3 bases to trimming and J lost 4 bases, with 10 bases between them. CDR1 and CDR2 (germline): ENHRY, SYGVKD. The CDR3 totals 13 residues.

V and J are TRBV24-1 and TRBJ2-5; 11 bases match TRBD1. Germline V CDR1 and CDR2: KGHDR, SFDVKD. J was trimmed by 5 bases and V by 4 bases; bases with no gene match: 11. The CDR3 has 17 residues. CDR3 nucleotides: TGTGCCACCAGTGACCGGACAGGGGGCCGGGTCCGGGAGACCCAGTACTTC. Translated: CATSDRTGGRVRETQYF.

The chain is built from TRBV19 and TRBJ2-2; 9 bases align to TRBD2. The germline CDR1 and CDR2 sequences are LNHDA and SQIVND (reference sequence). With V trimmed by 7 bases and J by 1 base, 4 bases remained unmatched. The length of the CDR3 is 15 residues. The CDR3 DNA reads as TGTGCCAGTACCCCAGCGGGGGGGAACACCGGGGAGCTGTTTTTT. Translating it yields CASTPAGGNTGELFF.

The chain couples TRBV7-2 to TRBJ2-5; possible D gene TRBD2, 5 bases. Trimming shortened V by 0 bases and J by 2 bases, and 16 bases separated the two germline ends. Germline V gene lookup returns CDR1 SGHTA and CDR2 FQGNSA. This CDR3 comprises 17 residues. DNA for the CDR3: TGTGCCAGCAGCTTAGCGCCGTATTTGGGGAGTCAAGAGACCCAGTACTTC. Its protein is CASSLAPYLGSQETQYF.

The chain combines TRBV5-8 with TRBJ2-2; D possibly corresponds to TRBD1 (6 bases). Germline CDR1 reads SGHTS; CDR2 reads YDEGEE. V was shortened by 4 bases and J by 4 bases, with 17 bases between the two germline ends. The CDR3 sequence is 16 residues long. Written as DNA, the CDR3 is TGTGCCAGCAGCCGGTGGGGGCGGAGAGCCACCGGGGAGCTGTTTTTT. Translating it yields CASSRWGRRATGELFF.

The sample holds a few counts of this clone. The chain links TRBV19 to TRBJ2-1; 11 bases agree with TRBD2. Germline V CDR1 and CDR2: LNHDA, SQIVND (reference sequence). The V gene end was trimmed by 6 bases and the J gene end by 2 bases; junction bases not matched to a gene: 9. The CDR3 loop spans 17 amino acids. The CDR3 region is CASSLKLAGVAYNEQFF. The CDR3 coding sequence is TGTGCCAGTAGCCTAAAACTAGCGGGAGTCGCCTACAATGAGCAGTTCTTC.

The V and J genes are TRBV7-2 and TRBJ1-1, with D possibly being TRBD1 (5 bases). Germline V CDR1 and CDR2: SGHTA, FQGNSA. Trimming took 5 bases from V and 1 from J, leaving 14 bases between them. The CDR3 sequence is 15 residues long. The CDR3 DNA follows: TGTGCCAGCAGCAATAGGCGCGGGGCGAACACTGAAGCTTTCTTT. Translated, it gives CASSNRRGANTEAFF.

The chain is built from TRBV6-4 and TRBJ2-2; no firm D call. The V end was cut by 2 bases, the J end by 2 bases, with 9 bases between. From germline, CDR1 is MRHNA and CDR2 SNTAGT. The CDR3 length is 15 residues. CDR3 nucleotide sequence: TGTGCCAGCAGTGACACTACCGTAAACACCGGGGAGCTGTTTTTT. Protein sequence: CASSDTTVNTGELFF.

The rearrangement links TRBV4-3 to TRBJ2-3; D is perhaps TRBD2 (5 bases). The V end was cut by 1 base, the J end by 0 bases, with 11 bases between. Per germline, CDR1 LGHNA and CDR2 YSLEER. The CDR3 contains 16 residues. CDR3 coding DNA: TGCGCCAGCAGCCAAGGGGGAGCGCAAAGCACAGATACGCAGTATTTT. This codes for CASSQGGAQSTDTQYF.

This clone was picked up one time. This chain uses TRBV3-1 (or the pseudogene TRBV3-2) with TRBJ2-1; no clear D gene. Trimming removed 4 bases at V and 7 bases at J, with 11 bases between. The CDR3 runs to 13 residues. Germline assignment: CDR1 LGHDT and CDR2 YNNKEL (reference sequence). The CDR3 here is CASSLETYNEQFF. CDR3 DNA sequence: TGTGCCAGCAGCCTTGAGACTTATAATGAGCAGTTCTTC.

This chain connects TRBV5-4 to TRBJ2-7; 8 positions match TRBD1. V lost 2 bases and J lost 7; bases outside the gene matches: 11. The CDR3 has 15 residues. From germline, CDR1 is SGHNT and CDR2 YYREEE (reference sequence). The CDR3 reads CASSLVDRAPWEQYF. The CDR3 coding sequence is TGTGCCAGCAGCTTAGTGGACAGGGCGCCTTGGGAGCAGTACTTC.

Here the CDR3 DNA reads TGTGCCAGCTCAGCCCCAACAGGGGAAAATTCACCCCTCCACTTT. Translating gives CASSAPTGENSPLHF. V and J are TRBV7-8 and TRBJ1-6; 7 bases agree with TRBD1. Germline lookup yields CDR1 SGHVS and CDR2 FQNEAQ. This CDR3 is built from 15 residues. J gave up 7 bases and V 8 bases, and 11 bases lay outside the gene matches.

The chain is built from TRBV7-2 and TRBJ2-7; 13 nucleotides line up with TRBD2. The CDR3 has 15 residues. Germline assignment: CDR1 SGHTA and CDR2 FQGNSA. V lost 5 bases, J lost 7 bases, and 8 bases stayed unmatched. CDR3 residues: CASSPWTSGGREQYF. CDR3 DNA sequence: TGTGCCAGCAGCCCATGGACTAGCGGGGGTAGGGAGCAGTACTTC.

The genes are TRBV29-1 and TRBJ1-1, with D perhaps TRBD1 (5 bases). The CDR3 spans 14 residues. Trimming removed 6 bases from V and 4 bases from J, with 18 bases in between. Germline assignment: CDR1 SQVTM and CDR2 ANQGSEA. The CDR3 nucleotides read TGCAGCGTGACCGGGACTTCCCTCGGCACTGAAGCTTTCTTT. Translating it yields CSVTGTSLGTEAFF.

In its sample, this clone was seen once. CDR3 in amino acids: CASSTRGRLAGVFHNEQFF. For the CDR3, the DNA is TGTGCCAGCAGCACCCGAGGTAGGCTAGCGGGAGTGTTCCACAATGAGCAGTTCTTC. The V gene is TRBV11-2, the J gene TRBJ2-1; 10 bases agree with TRBD2. The V gene's germline CDR1 is SGHAT and CDR2 FQNNGV. The CDR3 has 19 residues. V shed 5 bases and J 5 bases; nucleotides not matched to a gene: 18. Drawing the rest from reference TRBV11-2 and TRBJ2-1, the complete variable domain is EAGVAQSPRYKIIEKRQSVAFWCNPISGHATLYWYQQILGQGPKLLIQFQNNGVVDDSQLPKDRFSAERLKGVDSTLKIQPAKLEDSAVYLCASSTRGRLAGVFHNEQFFGPGTRLTVL.

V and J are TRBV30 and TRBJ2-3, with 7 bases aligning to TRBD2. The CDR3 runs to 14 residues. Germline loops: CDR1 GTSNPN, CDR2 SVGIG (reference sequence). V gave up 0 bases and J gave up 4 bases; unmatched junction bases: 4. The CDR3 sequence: CAWSVRLASDTQYF. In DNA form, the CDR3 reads TGTGCCTGGAGTGTACGACTAGCATCAGATACGCAGTATTTT.

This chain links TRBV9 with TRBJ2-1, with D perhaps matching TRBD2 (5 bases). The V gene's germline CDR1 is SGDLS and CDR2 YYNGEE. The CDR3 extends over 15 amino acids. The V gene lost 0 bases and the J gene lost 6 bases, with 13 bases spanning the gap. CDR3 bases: TGTGCCAGCAGCGTAGGAGGGCAGTCGGTCAATGAGCAGTTCTTC. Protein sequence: CASSVGGQSVNEQFF.

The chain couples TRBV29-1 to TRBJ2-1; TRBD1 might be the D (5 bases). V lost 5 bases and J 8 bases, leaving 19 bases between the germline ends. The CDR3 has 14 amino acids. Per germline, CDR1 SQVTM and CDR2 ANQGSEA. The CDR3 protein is CSVLRFRAGDEQFF. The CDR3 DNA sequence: TGCAGCGTTCTGAGGTTCAGGGCAGGCGATGAGCAGTTCTTC.

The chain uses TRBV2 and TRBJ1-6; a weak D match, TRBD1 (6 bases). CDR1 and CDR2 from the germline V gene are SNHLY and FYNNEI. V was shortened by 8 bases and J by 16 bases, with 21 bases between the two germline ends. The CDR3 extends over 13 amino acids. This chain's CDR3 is CASLKDNHRELHF. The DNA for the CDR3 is TGTGCCAGCCTAAAGGATAACCACAGGGAACTCCACTTT.

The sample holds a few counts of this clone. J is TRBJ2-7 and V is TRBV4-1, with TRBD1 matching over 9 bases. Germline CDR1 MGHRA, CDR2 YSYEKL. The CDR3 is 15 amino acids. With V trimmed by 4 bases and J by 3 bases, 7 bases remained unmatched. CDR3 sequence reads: CASSLPGQGVYEQYF. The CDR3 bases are TGCGCCAGCAGCCTTCCGGGACAGGGAGTCTACGAGCAGTACTTC.

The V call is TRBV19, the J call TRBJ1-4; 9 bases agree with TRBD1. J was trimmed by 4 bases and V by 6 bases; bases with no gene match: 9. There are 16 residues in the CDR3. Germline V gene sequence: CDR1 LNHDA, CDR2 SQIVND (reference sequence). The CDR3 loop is CASRRKGTGLNEKLFF. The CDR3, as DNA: TGTGCCAGTAGGCGTAAAGGGACAGGGCTTAATGAAAAACTGTTTTTT.

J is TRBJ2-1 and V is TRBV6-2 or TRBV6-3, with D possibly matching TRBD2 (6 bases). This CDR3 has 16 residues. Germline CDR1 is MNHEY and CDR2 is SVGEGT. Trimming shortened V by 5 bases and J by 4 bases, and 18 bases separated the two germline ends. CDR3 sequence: CASSRGTGTVYNEQFF. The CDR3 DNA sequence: TGTGCCAGCAGTCGAGGCACCGGGACTGTATACAATGAGCAGTTCTTC.

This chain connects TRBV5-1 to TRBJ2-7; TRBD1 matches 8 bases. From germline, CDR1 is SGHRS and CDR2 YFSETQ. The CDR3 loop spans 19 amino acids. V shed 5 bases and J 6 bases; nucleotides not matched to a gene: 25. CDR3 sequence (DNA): TGCGCCAGCAGACGAACCCCCGGGACAGGATCCCTTCAAGGCGTCGAGCAGTACTTC. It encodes CASRRTPGTGSLQGVEQYF.

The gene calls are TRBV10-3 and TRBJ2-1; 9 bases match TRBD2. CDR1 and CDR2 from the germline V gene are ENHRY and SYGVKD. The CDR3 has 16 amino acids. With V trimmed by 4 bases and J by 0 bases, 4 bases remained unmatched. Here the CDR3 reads CAISAKREASYNEQFF. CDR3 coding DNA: TGTGCCATCAGTGCTAAGCGGGAGGCCTCCTACAATGAGCAGTTCTTC.

CDR3 sequence reads: CASSLDSRLASNEQFF. The CDR3 nucleotides read TGTGCCAGCAGTCTTGACTCGCGACTAGCTTCAAATGAGCAGTTCTTC. The chain carries TRBV2 and TRBJ2-1; 7 nucleotides align to TRBD2. Trimming took 5 bases from V and 7 from J; bases not matched to a gene: 14. Germline V lookup: CDR1 SNHLY, CDR2 FYNNEI. CDR3 length: 16 amino acids.

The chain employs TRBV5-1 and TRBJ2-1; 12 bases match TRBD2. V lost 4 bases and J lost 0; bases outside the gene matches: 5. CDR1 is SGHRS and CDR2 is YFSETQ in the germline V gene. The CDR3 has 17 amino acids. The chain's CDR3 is CASSPGLAGSSYNEQFF. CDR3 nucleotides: TGCGCCAGCAGCCCCGGACTAGCGGGAAGCTCCTACAATGAGCAGTTCTTC.

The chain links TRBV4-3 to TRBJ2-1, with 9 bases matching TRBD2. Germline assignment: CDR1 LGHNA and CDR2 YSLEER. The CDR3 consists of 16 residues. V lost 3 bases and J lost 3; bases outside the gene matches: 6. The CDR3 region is CASSQGLARDYNEQFF. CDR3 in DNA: TGCGCCAGCAGCCAGGGACTAGCTCGAGACTACAATGAGCAGTTCTTC.

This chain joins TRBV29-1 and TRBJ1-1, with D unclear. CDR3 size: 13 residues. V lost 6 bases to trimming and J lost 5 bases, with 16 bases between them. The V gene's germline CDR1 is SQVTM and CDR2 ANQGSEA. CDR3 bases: TGCAGCGTGTACGGGGATGTGGTGACTGAAGCTTTCTTT. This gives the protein CSVYGDVVTEAFF.